This is a list of T cell receptor beta chains from one sample in a study of human thymus T cells. Assay: immunoSEQ multiplex PCR; the TCRdb copy retains only in-frame clones and omits some. This table holds 78,000 or so clones, around 96% found once. The source material was thymus tissue. Source of these receptors: a boy under two years old with a congenital heart defect but otherwise immunologically healthy. Both conserved end residues are part of each CDR3.

j_call: TRBJ1-1; v_call: TRBV18; cdr3_aa: CASSLRAQAGDTEAFF
j_call: TRBJ2-1; v_call: TRBV29-1; cdr3_aa: CSVDPDTYNEQFF
j_call: TRBJ2-1; v_call: TRBV5-1; cdr3_aa: CASSCESGVQPSGSTNEQFF
j_call: TRBJ2-1; v_call: TRBV11-3; cdr3_aa: CASSPKTVSYNEQFF
j_call: TRBJ2-5; v_call: TRBV11-3; cdr3_aa: CASSSLGTSEETQYF
j_call: TRBJ1-1; v_call: TRBV7-9; cdr3_aa: CASSLISPWATEAFF
j_call: TRBJ2-3; v_call: TRBV28; cdr3_aa: CASSVGWTGRISTDTQYF
j_call: TRBJ1-6; v_call: TRBV5-6; cdr3_aa: CASSLSRDRGRGVKSPPHF
j_call: TRBJ2-2; v_call: TRBV25-1; cdr3_aa: CASSKVERLFF
j_call: TRBJ2-1; v_call: TRBV18; cdr3_aa: CASSPPPRTGGNEQFF
j_call: TRBJ2-5; v_call: TRBV7-2; cdr3_aa: CASSFGTGTEGTQYF
j_call: TRBJ2-2; v_call: TRBV14; cdr3_aa: CASSQDIRGELFF
j_call: TRBJ1-1; v_call: TRBV7-6; cdr3_aa: CASSRKDKRRVLNTEAFF
j_call: TRBJ2-5; v_call: TRBV28; cdr3_aa: CASRPSLLPRDRGQETQYF
j_call: TRBJ2-5; v_call: TRBV5-1; cdr3_aa: CASSGDQGLQETQYF
j_call: TRBJ2-7; v_call: TRBV27; cdr3_aa: CASSYNGAPYEQYF
j_call: TRBJ2-7; v_call: TRBV4-3; cdr3_aa: CASSQEGLAGARWEQYF
j_call: TRBJ2-3; v_call: TRBV6-1; cdr3_aa: CASSERVGGTQYF
j_call: TRBJ1-3; v_call: TRBV6-5; cdr3_aa: CASALPPGPTDTIYF
j_call: TRBJ2-7; v_call: TRBV10-1; cdr3_aa: CASRPTGSYEQYF
j_call: TRBJ2-1; v_call: TRBV6-1; cdr3_aa: CASSVRLAGDPGGSNEQFF
j_call: TRBJ2-3; v_call: TRBV6-6; cdr3_aa: CASSSTGGRTDTQYF
j_call: TRBJ2-7; v_call: TRBV2; cdr3_aa: CASSEYLAGGYEQYF
j_call: TRBJ2-2; v_call: TRBV5-4; cdr3_aa: CASSLGEGRHTGELFF